This T cell receptor beta chain was identified in a study of early T cells in non-severe SARS-CoV-2 infection. At the level of the study: Sequencing input comprised bulk RNA from unsorted whole blood; chain pairing was not available.

This clonotype was detected many times. TCRdb passed the 5' RACE reads through MiXCR, listing each CDR3 protein once. The sample lists about 100,000 distinct CDR3 sequences, around 10% seen once, with roughly 7.1% in the top ten. The germline CDR1 and CDR2 sequences are GTSNPN and SVGIG (reference sequence). V lost 4 bases, J lost 8 bases, and 8 bases lay in between. CDR3 length: 10 amino acids. V is TRBV30 and J is TRBJ1-2; no definite D call. Sequenced input: whole blood. The source is an adult who was a healthcare worker with PCR-confirmed SARS-CoV-2 infection or an uninfected control (not recorded which). The CDR3 protein is CAWMEGGYTF. The DNA of the CDR3 is TGTGCCTGGATGGAAGGCGGCTACACCTTC.